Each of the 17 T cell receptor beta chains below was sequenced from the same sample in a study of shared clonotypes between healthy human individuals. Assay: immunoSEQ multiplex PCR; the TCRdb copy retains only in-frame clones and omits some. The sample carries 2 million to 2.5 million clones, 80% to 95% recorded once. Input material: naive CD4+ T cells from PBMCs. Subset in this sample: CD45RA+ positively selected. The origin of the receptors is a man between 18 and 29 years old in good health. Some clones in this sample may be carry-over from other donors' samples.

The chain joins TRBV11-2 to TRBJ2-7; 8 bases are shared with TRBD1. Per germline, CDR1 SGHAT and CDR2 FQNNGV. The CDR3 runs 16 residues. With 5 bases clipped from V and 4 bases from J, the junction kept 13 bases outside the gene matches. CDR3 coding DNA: TGTGCCAGCAGCGAGGGGACAGGCCGTAGGAAATACGAGCAGTACTTC. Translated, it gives CASSEGTGRRKYEQYF.

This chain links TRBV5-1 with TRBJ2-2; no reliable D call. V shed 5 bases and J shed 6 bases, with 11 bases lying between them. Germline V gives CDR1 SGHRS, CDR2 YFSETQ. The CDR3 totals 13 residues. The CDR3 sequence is CASRVLNPGELFF. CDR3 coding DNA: TGCGCCAGCAGAGTTCTCAATCCCGGGGAGCTGTTTTTT. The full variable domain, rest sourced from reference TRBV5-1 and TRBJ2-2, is KAGVTQTPRYLIKTRGQQVTLSCSPISGHRSVSWYQQTPGQGLQFLFEYFSETQRNKGNFPGRFSGRQFSNSRSEMNVSTLELGDSALYLCASRVLNPGELFFGEGSRLTVL.

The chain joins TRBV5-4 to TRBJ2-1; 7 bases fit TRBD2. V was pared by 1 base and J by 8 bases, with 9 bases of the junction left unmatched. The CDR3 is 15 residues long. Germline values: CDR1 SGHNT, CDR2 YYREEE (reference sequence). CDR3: CASSLSGKARDEQFF. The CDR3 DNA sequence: TGTGCCAGCAGCTTGAGCGGGAAAGCTCGGGATGAGCAGTTCTTC.

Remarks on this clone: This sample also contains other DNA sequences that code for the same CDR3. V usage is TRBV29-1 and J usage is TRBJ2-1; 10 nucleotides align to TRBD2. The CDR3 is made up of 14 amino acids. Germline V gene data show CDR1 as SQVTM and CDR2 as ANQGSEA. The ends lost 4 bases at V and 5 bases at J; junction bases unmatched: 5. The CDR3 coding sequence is TGCAGCGTTGCAAGGACTAGCGGAAACAATGAGCAGTTCTTC. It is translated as CSVARTSGNNEQFF.

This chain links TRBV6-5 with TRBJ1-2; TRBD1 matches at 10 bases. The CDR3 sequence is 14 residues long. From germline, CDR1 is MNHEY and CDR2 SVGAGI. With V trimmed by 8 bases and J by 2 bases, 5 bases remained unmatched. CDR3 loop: CASGQGGTNYGYTF. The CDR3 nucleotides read TGTGCCAGCGGACAGGGGGGTACCAACTATGGCTACACCTTC.

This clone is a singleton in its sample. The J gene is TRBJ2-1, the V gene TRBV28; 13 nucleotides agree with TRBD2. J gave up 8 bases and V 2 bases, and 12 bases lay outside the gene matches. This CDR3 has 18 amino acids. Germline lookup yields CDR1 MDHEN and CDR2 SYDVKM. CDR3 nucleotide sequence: TGTGCCAGCAGTTTACAACTAGCGGGAGGGCCAATTGACTATGAGCAGTTCTTC. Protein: CASSLQLAGGPIDYEQFF.

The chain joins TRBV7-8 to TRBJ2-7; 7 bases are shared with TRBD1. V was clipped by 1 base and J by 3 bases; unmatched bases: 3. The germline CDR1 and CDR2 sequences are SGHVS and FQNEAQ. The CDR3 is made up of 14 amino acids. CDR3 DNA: TGTGCCAGCAGCTTAGGCCGGACAGGCTACGAGCAGTACTTC. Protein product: CASSLGRTGYEQYF.

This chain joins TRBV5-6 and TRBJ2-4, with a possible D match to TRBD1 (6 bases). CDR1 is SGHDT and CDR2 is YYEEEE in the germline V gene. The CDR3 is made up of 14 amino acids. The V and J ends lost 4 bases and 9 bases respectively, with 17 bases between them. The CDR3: CASSLPSRGSIQYF. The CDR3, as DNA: TGTGCCAGCAGCCTGCCCTCCAGGGGAAGCATTCAGTACTTC.

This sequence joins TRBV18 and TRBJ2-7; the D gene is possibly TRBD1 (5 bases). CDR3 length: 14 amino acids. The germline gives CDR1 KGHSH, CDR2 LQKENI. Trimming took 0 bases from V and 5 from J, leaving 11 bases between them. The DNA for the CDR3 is TGTGCCAGCTCACCACCCGAAGGGGCCCACGAGCAGTACTTC. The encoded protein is CASSPPEGAHEQYF.

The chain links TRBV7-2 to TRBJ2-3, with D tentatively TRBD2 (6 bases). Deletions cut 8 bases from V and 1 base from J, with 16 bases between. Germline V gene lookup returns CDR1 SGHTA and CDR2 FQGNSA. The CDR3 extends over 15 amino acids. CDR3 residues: CASAGGVARTDTQYF. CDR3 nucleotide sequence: TGTGCCAGCGCCGGGGGTGTAGCTCGCACAGATACGCAGTATTTT.

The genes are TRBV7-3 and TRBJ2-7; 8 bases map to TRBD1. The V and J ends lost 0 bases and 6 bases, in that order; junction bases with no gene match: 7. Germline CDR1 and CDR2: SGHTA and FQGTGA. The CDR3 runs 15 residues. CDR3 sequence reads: CASSLTSGTGGEQYF. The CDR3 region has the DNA TGTGCCAGCAGCTTAACCTCCGGGACAGGAGGCGAGCAGTACTTC. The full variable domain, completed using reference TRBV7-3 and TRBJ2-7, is GAGVSQTPSNKVTEKGKYVELRCDPISGHTALYWYRQSLGQGPEFLIYFQGTGAADDSGLPNDRFFAVRPEGSVSTLKIQRTERGDSAVYLCASSLTSGTGGEQYFGPGTRLTVT.

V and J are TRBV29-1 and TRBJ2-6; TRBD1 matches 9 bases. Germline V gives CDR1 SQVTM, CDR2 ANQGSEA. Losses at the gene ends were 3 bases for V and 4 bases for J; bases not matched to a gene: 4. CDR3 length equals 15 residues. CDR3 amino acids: CSVEYRGPGANVLTF. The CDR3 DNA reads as TGCAGCGTTGAGTACAGGGGGCCCGGGGCCAACGTCCTGACTTTC.

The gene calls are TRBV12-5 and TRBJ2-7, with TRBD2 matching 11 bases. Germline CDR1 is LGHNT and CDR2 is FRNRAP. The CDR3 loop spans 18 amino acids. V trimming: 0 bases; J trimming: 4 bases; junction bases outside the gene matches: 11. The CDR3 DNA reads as TGTGCTAGTGGTTTGGTACTGACGACCCTAGCGGGAGGATACGAGCAGTACTTC. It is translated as CASGLVLTTLAGGYEQYF.

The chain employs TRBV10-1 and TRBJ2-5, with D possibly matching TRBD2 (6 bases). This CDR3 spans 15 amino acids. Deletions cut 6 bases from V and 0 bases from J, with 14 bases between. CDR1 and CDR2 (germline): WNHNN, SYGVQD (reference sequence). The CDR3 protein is CASSRGGADQETQYF. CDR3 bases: TGCGCCAGCAGCCGCGGAGGGGCAGACCAAGAGACCCAGTACTTC.

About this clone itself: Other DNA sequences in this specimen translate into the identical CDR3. The CDR3 reads CASSSRGYEQYF. CDR3 DNA sequence: TGTGCCAGCAGTTCCAGGGGATACGAGCAGTACTTC. V usage is TRBV28 and J usage is TRBJ2-7; tentatively, D is TRBD1 (6 bases). Germline loops: CDR1 MDHEN, CDR2 SYDVKM. Trimming took off 4 bases at V and 4 bases at J, with 8 bases between the two ends. The CDR3 length is 12 residues.

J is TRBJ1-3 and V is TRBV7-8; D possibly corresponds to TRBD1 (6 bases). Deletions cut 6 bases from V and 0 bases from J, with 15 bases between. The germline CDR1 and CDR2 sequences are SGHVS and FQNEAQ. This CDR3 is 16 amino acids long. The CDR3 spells CASRRQAEGSGNTIYF. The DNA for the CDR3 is TGTGCCAGCAGAAGACAGGCGGAGGGCTCTGGAAACACCATATATTTT.

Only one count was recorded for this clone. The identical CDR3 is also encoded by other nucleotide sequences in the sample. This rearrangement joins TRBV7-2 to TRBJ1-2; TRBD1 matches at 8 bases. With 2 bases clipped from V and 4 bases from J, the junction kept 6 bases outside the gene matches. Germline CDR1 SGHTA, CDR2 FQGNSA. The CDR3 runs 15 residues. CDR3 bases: TGTGCCAGCAGCTTAACTGGGACAGGATTCTATGGCTACACCTTC. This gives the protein CASSLTGTGFYGYTF.